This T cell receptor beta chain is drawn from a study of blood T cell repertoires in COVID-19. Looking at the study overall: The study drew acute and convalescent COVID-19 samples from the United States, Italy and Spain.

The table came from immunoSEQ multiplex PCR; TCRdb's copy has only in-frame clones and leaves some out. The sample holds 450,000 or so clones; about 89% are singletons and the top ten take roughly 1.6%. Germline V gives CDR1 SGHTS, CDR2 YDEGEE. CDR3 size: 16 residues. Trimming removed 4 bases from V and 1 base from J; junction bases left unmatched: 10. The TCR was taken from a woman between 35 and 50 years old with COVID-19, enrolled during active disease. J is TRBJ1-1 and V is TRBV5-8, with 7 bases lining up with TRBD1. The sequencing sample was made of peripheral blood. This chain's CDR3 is CASSPVRQGWNTEAFF. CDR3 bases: TGTGCCAGCAGCCCCGTAAGACAGGGATGGAACACTGAAGCTTTCTTT.